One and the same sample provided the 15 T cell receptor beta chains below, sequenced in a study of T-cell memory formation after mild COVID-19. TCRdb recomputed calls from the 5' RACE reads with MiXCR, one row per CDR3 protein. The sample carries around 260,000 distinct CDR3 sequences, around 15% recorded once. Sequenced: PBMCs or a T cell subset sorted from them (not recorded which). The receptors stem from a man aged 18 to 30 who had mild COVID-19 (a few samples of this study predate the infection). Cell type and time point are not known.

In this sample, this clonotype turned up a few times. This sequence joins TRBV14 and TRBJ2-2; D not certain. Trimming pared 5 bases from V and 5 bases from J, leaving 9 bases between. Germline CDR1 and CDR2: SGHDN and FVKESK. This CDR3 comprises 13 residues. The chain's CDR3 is CASSGLRTGELFF. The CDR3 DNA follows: TGTGCCAGCAGCGGGCTACGTACCGGGGAGCTGTTTTTT.

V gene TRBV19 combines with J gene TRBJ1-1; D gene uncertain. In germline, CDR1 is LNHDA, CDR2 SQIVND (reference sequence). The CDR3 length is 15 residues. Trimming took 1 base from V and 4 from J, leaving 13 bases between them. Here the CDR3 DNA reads TGTGCCAGTAGTATAGTTGATGGGAGAGGCACTGAAGCTTTCTTT. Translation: CASSIVDGRGTEAFF.

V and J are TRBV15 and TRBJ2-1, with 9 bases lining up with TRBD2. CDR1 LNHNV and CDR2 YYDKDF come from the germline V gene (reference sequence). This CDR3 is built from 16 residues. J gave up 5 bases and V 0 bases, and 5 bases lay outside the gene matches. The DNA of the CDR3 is TGTGCCACCAGCAGAGAAGGGTCTAGCGGGAACAATGAGCAGTTCTTC. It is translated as CATSREGSSGNNEQFF.

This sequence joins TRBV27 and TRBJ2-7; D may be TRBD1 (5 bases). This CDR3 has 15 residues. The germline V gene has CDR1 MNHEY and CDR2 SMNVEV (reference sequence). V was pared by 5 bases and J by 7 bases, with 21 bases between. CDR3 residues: CASSQIGAKIGEQYF. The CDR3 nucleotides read TGTGCCAGCAGTCAAATAGGGGCTAAGATCGGAGAGCAGTACTTC.

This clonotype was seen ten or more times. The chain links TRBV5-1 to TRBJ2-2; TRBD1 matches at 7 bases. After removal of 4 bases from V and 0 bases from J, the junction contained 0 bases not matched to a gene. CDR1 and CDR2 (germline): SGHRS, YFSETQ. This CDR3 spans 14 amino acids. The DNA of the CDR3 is TGCGCCAGCAGCCAGGGGGCGAACACCGGGGAGCTGTTTTTT. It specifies CASSQGANTGELFF.

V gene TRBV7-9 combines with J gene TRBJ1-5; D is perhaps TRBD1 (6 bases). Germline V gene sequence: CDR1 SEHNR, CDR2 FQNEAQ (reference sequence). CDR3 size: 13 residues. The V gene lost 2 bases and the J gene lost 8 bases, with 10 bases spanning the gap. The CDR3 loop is CASSLIQGEPQHF. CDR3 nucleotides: TGTGCCAGCAGCTTAATACAGGGAGAGCCCCAGCATTTT.

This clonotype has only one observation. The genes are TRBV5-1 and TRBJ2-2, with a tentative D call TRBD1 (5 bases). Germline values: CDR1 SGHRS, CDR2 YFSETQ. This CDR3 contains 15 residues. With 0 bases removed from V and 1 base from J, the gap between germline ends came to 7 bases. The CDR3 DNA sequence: TGCGCCAGCAGCTTGGACCAGGGGAACACCGGGGAGCTGTTTTTT. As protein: CASSLDQGNTGELFF.

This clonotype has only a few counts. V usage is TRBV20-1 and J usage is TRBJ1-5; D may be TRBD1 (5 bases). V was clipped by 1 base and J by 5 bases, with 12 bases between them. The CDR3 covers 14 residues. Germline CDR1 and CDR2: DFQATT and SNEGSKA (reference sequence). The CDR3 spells CSARASLGDQPQHF. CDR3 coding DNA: TGCAGTGCTAGAGCAAGTTTGGGGGATCAGCCCCAGCATTTT.

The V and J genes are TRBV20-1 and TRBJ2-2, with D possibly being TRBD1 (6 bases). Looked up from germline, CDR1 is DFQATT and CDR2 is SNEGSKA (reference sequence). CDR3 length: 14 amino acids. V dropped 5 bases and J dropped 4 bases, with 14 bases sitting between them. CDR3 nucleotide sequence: TGCAGTGCTCCAAGAGGGGGTCGCACCGGGGAGCTGTTTTTT. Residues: CSAPRGGRTGELFF.

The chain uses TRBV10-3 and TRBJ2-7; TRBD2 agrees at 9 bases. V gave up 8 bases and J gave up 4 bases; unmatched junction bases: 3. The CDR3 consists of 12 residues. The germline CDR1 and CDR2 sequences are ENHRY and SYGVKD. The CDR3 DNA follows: TGTGCCATCGCTAGCGGGGCTTACGAGCAGTACGTC. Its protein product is CAIASGAYEQYV.

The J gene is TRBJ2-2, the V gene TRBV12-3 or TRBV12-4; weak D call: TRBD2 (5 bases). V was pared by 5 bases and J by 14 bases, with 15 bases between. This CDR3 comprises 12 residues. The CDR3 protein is CASSDYLGGLFF. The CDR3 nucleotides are TGTGCCAGCAGTGACTATCTCGGCGGCCTGTTTTTT.

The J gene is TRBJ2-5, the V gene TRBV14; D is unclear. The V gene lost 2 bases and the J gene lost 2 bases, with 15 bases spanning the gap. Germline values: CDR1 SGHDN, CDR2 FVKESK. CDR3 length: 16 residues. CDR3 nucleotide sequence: TGTGCCAGCAGCCAATTCACAGAGCACCTACAAGAGACCCAGTACTTC. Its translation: CASSQFTEHLQETQYF.

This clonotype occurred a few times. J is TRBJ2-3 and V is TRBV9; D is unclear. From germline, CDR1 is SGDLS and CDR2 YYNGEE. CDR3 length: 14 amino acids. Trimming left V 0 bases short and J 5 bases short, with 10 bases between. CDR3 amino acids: CASSVAFQQDTQYF. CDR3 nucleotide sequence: TGTGCCAGCAGCGTAGCCTTTCAGCAAGATACGCAGTATTTT.

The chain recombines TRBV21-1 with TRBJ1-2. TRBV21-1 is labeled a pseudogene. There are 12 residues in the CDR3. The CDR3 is CASSNKQNGYTF. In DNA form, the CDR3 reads TGTGCCAGCAGCAACAAGCAGAATGGCTACACCTTC.

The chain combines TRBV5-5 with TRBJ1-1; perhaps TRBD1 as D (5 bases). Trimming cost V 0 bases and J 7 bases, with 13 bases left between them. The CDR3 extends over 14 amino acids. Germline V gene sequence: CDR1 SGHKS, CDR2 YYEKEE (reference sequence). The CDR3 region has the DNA TGTGCCAGCAGCTTGGAGGGACCCTCGGTTGAAGCTTTCTTT. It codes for CASSLEGPSVEAFF.